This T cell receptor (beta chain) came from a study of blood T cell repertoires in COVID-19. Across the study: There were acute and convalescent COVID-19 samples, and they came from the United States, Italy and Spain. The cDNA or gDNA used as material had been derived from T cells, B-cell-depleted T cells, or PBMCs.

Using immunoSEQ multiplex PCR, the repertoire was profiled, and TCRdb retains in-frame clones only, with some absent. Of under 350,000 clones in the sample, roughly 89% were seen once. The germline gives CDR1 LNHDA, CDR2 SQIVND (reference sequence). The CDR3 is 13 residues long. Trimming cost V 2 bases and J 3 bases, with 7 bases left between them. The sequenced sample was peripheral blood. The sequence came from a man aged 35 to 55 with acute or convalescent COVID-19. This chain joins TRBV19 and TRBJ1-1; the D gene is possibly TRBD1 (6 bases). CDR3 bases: TGTGCCAGTAGTATATCAGGGGACACTGAAGCTTTCTTT. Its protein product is CASSISGDTEAFF.